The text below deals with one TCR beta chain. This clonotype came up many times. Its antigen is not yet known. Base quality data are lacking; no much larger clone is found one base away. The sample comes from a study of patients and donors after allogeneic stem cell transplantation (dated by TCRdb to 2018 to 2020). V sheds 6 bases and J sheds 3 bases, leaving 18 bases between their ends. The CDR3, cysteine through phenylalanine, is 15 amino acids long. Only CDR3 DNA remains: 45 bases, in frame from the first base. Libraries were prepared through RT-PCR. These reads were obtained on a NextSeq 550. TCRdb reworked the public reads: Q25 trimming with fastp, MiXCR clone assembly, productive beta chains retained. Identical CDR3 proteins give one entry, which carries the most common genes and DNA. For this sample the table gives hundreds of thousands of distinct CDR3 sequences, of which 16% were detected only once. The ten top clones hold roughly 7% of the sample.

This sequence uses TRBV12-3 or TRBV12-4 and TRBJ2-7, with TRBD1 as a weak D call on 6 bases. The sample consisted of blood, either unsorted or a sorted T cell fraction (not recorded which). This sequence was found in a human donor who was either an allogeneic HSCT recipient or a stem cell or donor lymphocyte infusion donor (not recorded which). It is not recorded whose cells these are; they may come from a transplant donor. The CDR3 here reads CASSPRQGSYYEQYF. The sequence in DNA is TGTGCCAGCAGCCCGCGGCAGGGGAGCTACTACGAGCAGTACTTC.